The 15 T cell receptor beta chains presented below share a single source sample, sequenced in a study of PD-1 blockade in classical Hodgkin lymphoma. The method was immunoSEQ multiplex PCR; TCRdb's version includes in-frame clones alone and lacks a portion of them. The sample holds about 31,000 clones; approximately 83% are singletons and the top ten take 2% to 2.5%. Relapses following autologous stem cell transplantation were seen in all patients, with brentuximab vedotin exposure varying. Magnetic negative selection was used to purify CD4+ T cells from PBMCs that had been thawed. Sequences were derived from CD4+ T cells from blood, sampled at baseline. All receptors come from a human donor with classical Hodgkin lymphoma.

The chain couples TRBV6-6 to TRBJ1-1, with 8 nucleotides matching TRBD1. J gave up 4 bases and V 4 bases, and 8 bases lay outside the gene matches. CDR3 size: 15 residues. Germline assignment: CDR1 MNHNY and CDR2 SVGAGI (reference sequence). The CDR3 region has the DNA TGTGCCAGCAGTTCCCCATCAGGGGGCGGCACTGAAGCTTTCTTT. This encodes CASSSPSGGGTEAFF.

The CDR3 nucleotides read TGCGCCAGCAGCCCCTTGGGGAGGCACTCCTACGAGCAGTACTTC. It yields the protein CASSPLGRHSYEQYF. This chain connects TRBV5-1 to TRBJ2-7, with D possibly TRBD2 on 6 matching bases. The V gene lost 4 bases and the J gene lost 0 bases, with 14 bases spanning the gap. Germline loops: CDR1 SGHRS, CDR2 YFSETQ. The CDR3 consists of 15 residues.

The rearrangement uses TRBV6-5 and TRBJ2-7; D possibly corresponds to TRBD1 (6 bases). The CDR3 runs 13 residues. Germline loops: CDR1 MNHEY, CDR2 SVGAGI. V was cut by 11 bases and J by 3 bases, with 17 bases left in between. Written as DNA, the CDR3 is TGTGCCGGGGGTAGGGGGAGAGGCTACGAGCAGTACTTC. It is translated as CAGGRGRGYEQYF.

The CDR3 nucleotides are TGTGCCAGTAGTCCTGCGGCACAGGGTTTACAATCCCAGCATTTT. Residues: CASSPAAQGLQSQHF. This chain joins TRBV19 and TRBJ1-5, with TRBD1 as a possible D gene (6 bases). Germline V lookup: CDR1 LNHDA, CDR2 SQIVND (reference sequence). The CDR3 loop spans 15 amino acids. Trimming stripped 5 bases from V and 11 bases from J, with 22 bases between.

This chain joins TRBV7-6 and TRBJ2-7, with TRBD2 as a possible D gene (6 bases). Per the germline V gene, CDR1 is SGHVS and CDR2 is FNYEAQ. V lost 5 bases, J lost 7 bases, and 21 bases lay in between. The CDR3 extends over 15 amino acids. CDR3 loop: CASSPGGPPGEEQYF. CDR3 bases: TGTGCCAGCAGCCCCGGGGGACCCCCGGGAGAAGAGCAGTACTTC.

The rearrangement uses TRBV6-5 and TRBJ2-1; D is possibly TRBD1 or TRBD2 (6 bases each). In germline, CDR1 is MNHEY, CDR2 SVGAGI. The CDR3 extends over 16 amino acids. V was pared by 0 bases and J by 12 bases, with 21 bases between. The CDR3 coding sequence is TGTGCCAGCAGTTACTCATCCGGGGGCGCCCAGCGTGGGCAGTTCTTC. Translated: CASSYSSGGAQRGQFF.

This clone was seen a handful of times. V is TRBV15 and J is TRBJ1-2; 12 nucleotides align to TRBD1. This CDR3 has 14 amino acids. Trimming took 0 bases from V and 8 from J; bases not matched to a gene: 1. Per the germline V gene, CDR1 is LNHNV and CDR2 is YYDKDF (reference sequence). CDR3 amino acids: CATSRDGTGGGYTF. The CDR3 DNA is TGTGCCACCAGCAGAGATGGGACAGGGGGCGGCTACACCTTC.

This chain joins TRBV5-4 and TRBJ2-5; 7 nucleotides match TRBD1. The V segment lost 4 bases and the J segment 5 bases; nucleotides outside the gene matches: 11. Looked up from germline, CDR1 is SGHNT and CDR2 is YYREEE (reference sequence). CDR3 length: 15 amino acids. The CDR3 spells CASSTGQSMGETQYF. The CDR3 DNA reads as TGTGCCAGCAGCACGGGACAGTCCATGGGGGAGACCCAGTACTTC.

This rearrangement joins TRBV5-5 to TRBJ2-7, with D hard to call. This CDR3 has 14 amino acids. In germline, CDR1 is SGHKS, CDR2 YYEKEE (reference sequence). The V and J ends lost 1 base and 0 bases respectively, with 8 bases between them. The chain's CDR3 is CASSLRANSYEQYF. The CDR3 DNA follows: TGTGCCAGCAGCTTGCGCGCCAACTCCTACGAGCAGTACTTC.

The chain has TRBV5-5 and TRBJ2-4; D tentatively fits TRBD1 or TRBD2 (5 bases each). Germline V gene lookup returns CDR1 SGHKS and CDR2 YYEKEE (reference sequence). The CDR3 contains 16 residues. V was clipped by 4 bases and J by 2 bases, with 16 bases between them. CDR3 in DNA: TGTGCCAGCAGCGCCCGGGACCAAGGACCCAAAAACATTCAGTACTTC. It codes for CASSARDQGPKNIQYF.

The chain links TRBV28 to TRBJ2-5; tentatively, D is TRBD2 (6 bases). CDR1 and CDR2 (germline): MDHEN, SYDVKM. This CDR3 is 15 amino acids long. V was cut by 1 base and J by 6 bases, with 15 bases left in between. This CDR3 is CASSLYLTGVQTQYF. CDR3 bases: TGTGCCAGCAGTTTATATCTGACGGGGGTTCAGACCCAGTACTTC. The variable domain in full, with the rest retrieved from reference TRBV28 and TRBJ2-5, is DVKVTQSSRYLVKRTGEKVFLECVQDMDHENMFWYRQDPGLGLRLIYFSYDVKMKEKGDIPEGYSVSREKKERFSLILESASTNQTSMYLCASSLYLTGVQTQYFGPGTRLLVL.

The rearrangement joins TRBV20-1 to TRBJ2-5; D not resolved. The length of the CDR3 is 10 residues. Germline V gene lookup returns CDR1 DFQATT and CDR2 SNEGSKA (reference sequence). Between the trimmed V and J ends, which lost 7 bases and 3 bases, there was a span of 6 bases. CDR3 sequence (DNA): TGCAGTGTACTCGAAGAGACCCAGTACTTC. Its translation is CSVLEETQYF.

This clone was seen a handful of times. The CDR3 spells CASSGQGMNTEAFF. CDR3 coding DNA: TGTGCCAGCAGCGGACAGGGCATGAACACTGAAGCTTTCTTT. The chain joins TRBV2 to TRBJ1-1; 8 nucleotides match TRBD1. V trimming: 6 bases; J trimming: 0 bases; junction bases outside the gene matches: 3. The length of the CDR3 is 14 residues. The germline V gene has CDR1 SNHLY and CDR2 FYNNEI.

The rearrangement joins TRBV28 to TRBJ1-5, with D possibly being TRBD1 (5 bases). This CDR3 has 18 amino acids. The ends were cut back, 4 bases at V and 7 bases at J, with 26 bases in the middle. Germline lookup yields CDR1 MDHEN and CDR2 SYDVKM. The CDR3 sequence is CASSSGRGPHLGRQPQHF. The CDR3 bases are TGTGCCAGCAGTTCCGGGCGGGGCCCTCACTTAGGGAGGCAGCCCCAGCATTTT.

V is TRBV11-2 and J is TRBJ2-4, with D possibly being TRBD1 or TRBD2 (5 bases each). This CDR3 spans 17 amino acids. Germline values: CDR1 SGHAT, CDR2 FQNNGV. V was clipped by 0 bases and J by 0 bases, with 12 bases between them. CDR3 protein: CASSLDSGTVAKNIQYF. The CDR3 region has the DNA TGTGCCAGCAGCTTAGATTCCGGGACCGTAGCCAAAAACATTCAGTACTTC.